What follows are 22 T cell receptor beta chains derived from one specimen sequenced in a study of T cells after yellow fever vaccination. TCRdb called the 5' RACE reads again in MiXCR, with one record for every CDR3 protein. Among roughly 120,000 distinct CDR3 sequences listed, 7.2% were seen once. Source: CD4+ T cells sorted from PBMCs, taken roughly 46 days after the first yellow fever vaccination. The source is a man younger than 30 who received the YFV17D yellow fever vaccine.

V usage is TRBV7-2 and J usage is TRBJ1-1, with D hard to call. Germline CDR1 and CDR2: SGHTA and FQGNSA. This CDR3 is 14 amino acids long. Trimming left V 0 bases short and J 5 bases short, with 10 bases between. CDR3 residues: CASSLAGRATEAFF. CDR3 sequence (DNA): TGTGCCAGCAGCTTAGCGGGAAGGGCTACTGAAGCTTTCTTT.

This clonotype was counted many times. J is TRBJ2-3 and V is TRBV20-1; 7 bases are a match to TRBD2. Trimming cost V 3 bases and J 1 base; bases outside gene matches: 1. Looked up from germline, CDR1 is DFQATT and CDR2 is SNEGSKA (reference sequence). This CDR3 region has 13 residues. The CDR3 is CSASRGGTDTQYF. CDR3 bases: TGCAGTGCTAGTCGGGGGGGCACAGATACGCAGTATTTT.

A remark on this clonotype: A read error may account for a junction end that differs from germline. The chain has TRBV5-1 and TRBJ2-3; D is perhaps TRBD1 or TRBD2 (5 bases each). CDR1 and CDR2 from the germline V gene are SGHRS and YFSETQ. This CDR3 is built from 13 residues. For the CDR3, the DNA is TGCGCCACCAGCTGGGACAGCACAGATACGCAGTATTTT. Encoded protein: CATSWDSTDTQYF. Based on the CDR3 plus reference TRBV5-1 and TRBJ2-3, the full variable domain is KAGVTQTPRYLIKTRGQQVTLSCSPISGHRSVSWYQQTPGQGLQFLFEYFSETQRNKGNFPGRFSGRQFSNSRSEMNVSTLELGDSALYLCATSWDSTDTQYFGPGTRLTVL.

As concerns this clonotype: This may be a read error: a much more frequent sequence differs by one nucleotide. The chain carries TRBV10-3 and TRBJ2-2; unclear D gene. Germline CDR1 ENHRY, CDR2 SYGVKD. The CDR3 covers 13 residues. V gave up 10 bases and J gave up 5 bases, with 14 bases separating them. For the CDR3, the DNA is TGTGCCACCGGCGACGCCGAGACCGGGGAGCTGTTTTTT. It is translated as CATGDAETGELFF.

This clonotype has at least ten counts. The V gene is TRBV4-1, the J gene TRBJ2-4, with a possible D match to TRBD1 (5 bases). Germline V gives CDR1 MGHRA, CDR2 YSYEKL. V lost 7 bases and J lost 2, with 15 bases in between. The CDR3 spans 15 residues. CDR3 sequence reads: CASTQGSLTKNIQYF. CDR3 nucleotide sequence: TGCGCCAGCACTCAGGGTTCGCTAACCAAAAACATTCAGTACTTC.

This clonotype has at least ten counts. The chain is built from TRBV7-9 and TRBJ2-7; 7 positions match TRBD1. The CDR3 runs to 14 residues. V lost 5 bases to trimming and J lost 4 bases; unmatched junction nucleotides: 8. CDR1 and CDR2 (germline): SEHNR, FQNEAQ (reference sequence). The CDR3 spells CASSLPGTDYEQYF. CDR3 nucleotide sequence: TGTGCCAGCAGCCTACCCGGGACAGATTACGAGCAGTACTTC. Looking up the rest from reference TRBV7-9 and TRBJ2-7 gives the full variable domain: DTGVSQNPRHKITKRGQNVTFRCDPISEHNRLYWYRQTLGQGPEFLTYFQNEAQLEKSRLLSDRFSAERPKGSFSTLEIQRTEQGDSAMYLCASSLPGTDYEQYFGPGTRLTVT.

Many counts were recorded for this clonotype. This sequence joins TRBV5-1 and TRBJ1-1; D is ambiguous. The CDR3 loop spans 14 amino acids. Germline assignment: CDR1 SGHRS and CDR2 YFSETQ. Trimming took 0 bases from V and 1 from J, leaving 7 bases between them. CDR3 sequence reads: CASSLGGRNTEAFF. The CDR3 DNA reads as TGCGCCAGCAGCTTGGGAGGGAGGAACACTGAAGCTTTCTTT.

The sample holds a few counts of this clonotype. This chain uses TRBV20-1 with TRBJ2-7; 9 nucleotides match TRBD2. This CDR3 has 15 residues. Germline V gives CDR1 DFQATT, CDR2 SNEGSKA (reference sequence). V dropped 3 bases and J dropped 4; count of bases not matched to a gene: 10. The CDR3 spells CSASGSGGFLYEQYF. CDR3 coding DNA: TGCAGTGCTAGTGGTAGCGGGGGCTTCCTTTACGAGCAGTACTTC.

In its sample, this clonotype was seen many times. The rearrangement joins TRBV4-3 to TRBJ1-5, with TRBD1 as a possible D gene (5 bases). Deletions cut 1 base from V and 6 bases from J, with 7 bases between. This CDR3 is built from 13 residues. The V gene's germline CDR1 is LGHNA and CDR2 YSLEER. In DNA form, the CDR3 reads TGCGCCAGCAGCCAAGGGGGGAGTCAGCCCCAGCATTTT. Translating it yields CASSQGGSQPQHF.

The rearrangement links TRBV28 to TRBJ2-1, with 8 bases matching TRBD1. CDR1 is MDHEN, CDR2 SYDVKM, per germline. J was trimmed by 3 bases and V by 5 bases; bases with no gene match: 3. The CDR3 contains 14 residues. The CDR3 region is CASSPGQVYNEQFF. The CDR3 DNA reads as TGTGCCAGCAGTCCGGGACAGGTCTACAATGAGCAGTTCTTC.

This chain joins TRBV12-3 or TRBV12-4 and TRBJ1-6; D gene uncertain. V lost 4 bases and J lost 7, with 5 bases in between. The CDR3 has 12 amino acids. The CDR3 reads CASSSGNSPLHF. The CDR3 nucleotides are TGTGCCAGCAGTTCGGGGAATTCACCCCTCCACTTT.

This clonotype appeared many times. This chain joins TRBV12-3 or TRBV12-4 and TRBJ2-3; 9 bases are shared with TRBD2. This CDR3 spans 15 amino acids. With V trimmed by 4 bases and J by 3 bases, 5 bases remained unmatched. DNA for the CDR3: TGTGCCAGCAGTTCTTTAGCGGGGGTGACAGATACGCAGTATTTT. It encodes CASSSLAGVTDTQYF.

This clonotype has ten or more counts. The V call is TRBV6-1, the J call TRBJ1-5, with D maybe TRBD1 (5 bases). This CDR3 has 14 amino acids. Germline loops: CDR1 MNHNS, CDR2 SASEGT. V was pared by 3 bases and J by 5 bases, with 11 bases between. This CDR3 is CASSDQGDYQPQHF. In nucleotides, the CDR3 is TGTGCCAGCAGTGATCAGGGAGACTATCAGCCCCAGCATTTT.

This clonotype was found many times. V usage is TRBV3-1 and J usage is TRBJ2-5, with D unclear. Germline V CDR1 and CDR2: LGHDT, YNNKEL (reference sequence). The CDR3 runs 12 residues. V dropped 1 base and J dropped 4 bases, with 4 bases sitting between them. CDR3 loop: CASSQVGETQYF. The CDR3 DNA follows: TGTGCCAGCAGCCAAGTTGGAGAGACCCAGTACTTC.

This clonotype has ten or more counts. V is TRBV5-1 and J is TRBJ2-7, with no clear D. The CDR3 is 13 amino acids. CDR1 is SGHRS and CDR2 is YFSETQ in the germline V gene. Trimming removed 0 bases at V and 3 bases at J, with 7 bases between. In DNA form, the CDR3 reads TGCGCCAGCAGCTTGGAAGCCGGCTACGAGCAGTACGTC. Amino acids: CASSLEAGYEQYV.

This clonotype has ten or more counts. This chain joins TRBV6-1 and TRBJ2-3; TRBD1 matches at 8 bases. The CDR3 runs to 16 residues. V dropped 1 base and J dropped 3; count of bases not matched to a gene: 6. Germline values: CDR1 MNHNS, CDR2 SASEGT. CDR3 protein: CASSEVQGARTDTQYF. The CDR3 DNA follows: TGTGCCAGCAGTGAAGTTCAGGGGGCGCGGACAGATACGCAGTATTTT.

This sequence joins TRBV3-1 and TRBJ1-2, with TRBD1 as a possible D gene (6 bases). CDR1 is LGHDT, CDR2 YNNKEL, per germline (reference sequence). V was trimmed by 3 bases and J by 0 bases, leaving 20 bases between them. This CDR3 is 18 amino acids long. CDR3 sequence: CASSQADRLSPANYGYTF. DNA of the CDR3: TGTGCCAGCAGCCAGGCGGACAGACTCTCCCCTGCTAACTATGGCTACACCTTC.

This clonotype has a count of ten or more. The V and J genes are TRBV5-1 and TRBJ2-7, with a weak D call TRBD1 (6 bases). CDR1 and CDR2 (germline): SGHRS, YFSETQ. V lost 0 bases to trimming and J lost 5 bases, with 12 bases between them. This CDR3 has 14 amino acids. CDR3 in amino acids: CASSLGQGLNEQYF. Here the CDR3 DNA reads TGCGCCAGCAGCTTGGGTCAGGGGCTAAACGAGCAGTACTTC.

The table lists this clonotype with many counts. The rearrangement uses TRBV19 and TRBJ2-2; possible D gene TRBD1, 6 bases. Trimming pared 10 bases from V and 1 base from J, leaving 10 bases between. CDR3 length equals 13 residues. In germline, CDR1 is LNHDA, CDR2 SQIVND (reference sequence). CDR3 loop: CAIGQMNTGELFF. DNA for the CDR3: TGTGCCATTGGACAGATGAACACCGGGGAGCTGTTTTTT.

At least ten counts were recorded for this clonotype. V is TRBV5-1 and J is TRBJ2-5, with D tentatively TRBD2 (6 bases). V was clipped by 2 bases and J by 5 bases, with 10 bases between them. The CDR3 consists of 13 residues. Germline V gene sequence: CDR1 SGHRS, CDR2 YFSETQ. The CDR3 region has the DNA TGCGCCAGCAGCTTCGCGGGGCTTGAGACCCAGTACTTC. Protein sequence: CASSFAGLETQYF.

There are many counts of this clonotype. J is TRBJ2-1 and V is TRBV5-5; TRBD1 agrees at 7 bases. The germline CDR1 and CDR2 sequences are SGHKS and YYEKEE (reference sequence). The CDR3 totals 13 residues. V gave up 1 base and J gave up 6 bases; unmatched junction bases: 1. The CDR3 DNA reads TGTGCCAGCAGCTTGAACAGGGGCAATGAGCAGTTCTTC. Its translation: CASSLNRGNEQFF.

This clonotype occurred many times. The chain joins TRBV5-1 to TRBJ2-3, with D possibly matching TRBD1 (5 bases). This CDR3 contains 15 residues. Germline V gives CDR1 SGHRS, CDR2 YFSETQ. Trimming removed 0 bases from V and 2 bases from J, with 10 bases in between. The CDR3 region is CASSLGATDTDTQYF. For the CDR3, the DNA is TGCGCCAGCAGCTTGGGGGCGACAGACACAGATACGCAGTATTTT.